The rows below give T cell receptor beta chains drawn from one sample of a study of OX40 agonist ivuxolimab in advanced cancers. Repertoires were generated with immunoSEQ multiplex PCR, while TCRdb's copy carries only in-frame clones and drops some. This sample has about 55,000 clones, with 77% found just once. The specimen comprised CD4+ or CD8+ T cells sorted from blood, sampled in a trial of the OX40 agonist ivuxolimab. All receptors derive from an adult with an advanced solid tumor such as melanoma, head and neck, liver or kidney cancer. Both conserved end residues are part of each CDR3. D genes are given only for firm matches. Part of the rows lack a size; the others show once, few, many or a class for expanded clones.

d_gene	len	abundance	v_gene	j_gene	CDR3aa	CDR3nt
TRBD2	16	few	TRBV4-3	TRBJ2-3	CASSQLGLAGADTQYF	TGCGCCAGCAGCCAATTGGGACTAGCGGGGGCAGATACGCAGTATTTT
TRBD1	17	.	TRBV19	TRBJ2-1	CASSRGAGTGGYNEQFF	TGTGCCAGTAGCCGAGGGGCCGGGACAGGGGGCTACAATGAGCAGTTCTTC
.	16	.	TRBV18	TRBJ2-1	CASSPIDRLLYNEQFF	TGTGCCAGCTCACCCATCGACAGGCTTCTATACAATGAGCAGTTCTTC
.	14	.	TRBV4-1	TRBJ2-1	CASSPKGGGNEQFF	TGCGCCAGCAGCCCCAAAGGGGGGGGGAATGAGCAGTTCTTC
.	15	.	TRBV9	TRBJ2-3	CASSVETGSTDTQYF	TGTGCCAGCAGCGTAGAAACAGGGAGCACAGATACGCAGTATTTT
.	16	.	TRBV7-9	TRBJ2-6	CASSSPIRAGANVLTF	TGTGCCAGCAGCTCGCCCATCAGGGCTGGGGCCAACGTCCTGACTTTC
.	16	.	TRBV7-2	TRBJ1-3	CASSTKPGQPGNTIYF	TGTGCCAGCAGCACGAAACCCGGACAGCCGGGAAACACCATATATTTT
.	13	.	TRBV12-5	TRBJ1-1	CASGLYQGFEAFF	TGTGCTAGTGGTTTGTACCAGGGTTTTGAAGCTTTCTTT
.	14	.	TRBV4-3	TRBJ1-4	CASSQDQKAEKLFF	TGCGCCAGCAGCCAAGATCAGAAGGCTGAAAAACTGTTTTTT
.	16	.	TRBV19	TRBJ1-6	CASSIDQPTYNSPLHF	TGTGCCAGTAGTATAGATCAACCGACGTATAATTCACCCCTCCACTTT